One and the same sample provided the 20 T cell receptor beta chains below, sequenced in a study of metastatic and nonmetastatic thyroid tumors. TCRdb re-analyzed the PCR reads using MiXCR. The sample has about 24,000 clones, 20% to 25% seen once. Prior to thyroid surgery, none of the patients had received any treatment. Sequenced sample: blood. These receptor sequences come from a male donor with papillary thyroid cancer or a benign thyroid nodule (not recorded which). Some clones in this sample may be carry-over from other donors' samples.

Details on this clone: This sequence may be a read error, since a much larger clone differs from it by one base. Other nucleotide sequences in the sample specify the same CDR3. The chain employs TRBV20-1 and TRBJ1-1; no clear D gene. The CDR3 has 13 amino acids. V was cut by 3 bases and J by 7 bases, with 15 bases left in between. Per germline, CDR1 DFQATT and CDR2 SNEGSKA (reference sequence). CDR3 sequence: CSASAGSGHEAFF. For the CDR3, the DNA is TGCAGTGCTAGTGCCGGTTCAGGCCATGAAGCTTTCTTT.

This clone came up a few times. The chain is built from TRBV27 and TRBJ2-7; 7 bases match TRBD1. J was trimmed by 3 bases and V by 4 bases; bases with no gene match: 9. This CDR3 has 15 amino acids. From germline, CDR1 is MNHEY and CDR2 SMNVEV (reference sequence). The CDR3 coding sequence is TGTGCCAGCAGTTCCCCGGGACAGAACCTCTACGAGCAGTACTTC. Its translation is CASSSPGQNLYEQYF.

At least ten counts were recorded for this clone. J is TRBJ1-5 and V is TRBV28, with D hard to call. This CDR3 has 14 residues. V lost 6 bases to trimming and J lost 8 bases, with 17 bases between them. Per the germline V gene, CDR1 is MDHEN and CDR2 is SYDVKM. CDR3 coding DNA: TGTGCCAGCAGCCCCGGCCCCGGTGGAGAGCCCCAGCATTTT. This gives the protein CASSPGPGGEPQHF.

The chain joins TRBV20-1 to TRBJ2-5; TRBD2 matches at 8 bases. The CDR3 is 15 amino acids. CDR1 and CDR2 (germline): DFQATT, SNEGSKA (reference sequence). V gave up 4 bases and J gave up 1 base; unmatched junction bases: 8. CDR3 in DNA: TGCAGTGCTAAATGGCTAGCGGGTTTCCAAGAGACCCAGTACTTC. This encodes CSAKWLAGFQETQYF.

The chain's CDR3 is CASSVGQGVEQYF. The CDR3 DNA reads as TGTGCCAGCAGCGTAGGACAGGGGGTGGAGCAGTACTTC. This rearrangement joins TRBV9 to TRBJ2-7; 9 bases align to TRBD1. This CDR3 is built from 13 residues. Germline V gene sequence: CDR1 SGDLS, CDR2 YYNGEE. The ends lost 0 bases at V and 7 bases at J; junction bases unmatched: 2.

In this sample, this clone turned up many times. This chain connects TRBV11-2 to TRBJ1-2; D is possibly TRBD1 (5 bases). The germline V gene encodes CDR1 SGHAT and CDR2 FQNNGV. This CDR3 contains 12 residues. V lost 4 bases, J lost 11 bases, and 14 bases lay in between. The CDR3 region has the DNA TGTGCCAGCAGCTCCGAACAGGAGGCGTACACCTTC. It codes for CASSSEQEAYTF.

V usage is TRBV6-1 and J usage is TRBJ2-2; 7 nucleotides line up with TRBD1. This CDR3 has 15 amino acids. J lost 2 bases, V lost 3 bases, and 3 bases had no gene match. CDR1 is MNHNS, CDR2 SASEGT, per germline. The CDR3 sequence is CASSEGTDNTGELFF. DNA for the CDR3: TGTGCCAGCAGTGAGGGGACAGATAACACCGGGGAGCTGTTTTTT.

This clone was seen many times. The chain employs TRBV9 and TRBJ1-2; D is unclear. CDR3 length: 13 residues. CDR1 SGDLS and CDR2 YYNGEE come from the germline V gene. The V end lost 4 bases, the J end lost 7 bases, and 14 bases lay between the germline ends. In DNA, the CDR3 is TGTGCCAGCAGCCTTAGCCAGGTGGTTGGCTACACCTTC. This gives the protein CASSLSQVVGYTF.

This clone has at least ten counts. The rearrangement joins TRBV24-1 to TRBJ1-5; D gene unclear. Trimming stripped 4 bases from V and 0 bases from J, with 6 bases between. Looked up from germline, CDR1 is KGHDR and CDR2 is SFDVKD. The CDR3 runs to 14 residues. CDR3 sequence: CATSDENSNQPQHF. The CDR3 nucleotides are TGTGCCACCAGTGACGAGAATAGCAATCAGCCCCAGCATTTT.

This clone was seen at least ten times. The sample holds other DNA sequences that translate to the same CDR3. This chain links TRBV5-1 with TRBJ1-1; 9 bases agree with TRBD1. This CDR3 is built from 15 residues. V dropped 4 bases and J dropped 1; count of bases not matched to a gene: 5. The germline V gene has CDR1 SGHRS and CDR2 YFSETQ. The CDR3 loop reads CASSPRDRENTEAFF. The CDR3 nucleotides are TGCGCCAGCAGCCCTAGGGACAGGGAGAACACTGAAGCTTTCTTT.

This rearrangement joins TRBV20-1 to TRBJ2-7, with 9 positions matching TRBD1. CDR3 length: 13 amino acids. Germline V gene lookup returns CDR1 DFQATT and CDR2 SNEGSKA (reference sequence). The J segment lost 4 bases and the V segment lost 3 bases, leaving 4 bases of the junction unmatched. CDR3 nucleotides: TGCAGTGCTAGGGGGGACAGGGAATACGAGCAGTACTTC. It codes for CSARGDREYEQYF.

The table lists this clone with a few counts. The V gene is TRBV6-1, the J gene TRBJ2-3; the D gene is possibly TRBD1 (5 bases). CDR3 size: 12 residues. Germline CDR1 reads MNHNS; CDR2 reads SASEGT. The CDR3 spells CANDVARATQYF. In DNA form, the CDR3 reads TGTGCAAACGACGTAGCCAGGGCTACGCAGTATTTT.

The chain joins TRBV6-1 to TRBJ1-5, with 8 bases lining up with TRBD1. The CDR3 loop spans 14 amino acids. V shed 5 bases, J shed 2 bases, and the junction held 2 bases outside the gene matches. The V gene's germline CDR1 is MNHNS and CDR2 SASEGT. CDR3 sequence reads: CASSMTGGNQPQHF. In DNA, the CDR3 is TGTGCCAGCAGTATGACAGGGGGCAATCAGCCCCAGCATTTT.

The chain links TRBV2 to TRBJ2-3, with 10 bases identical to TRBD2. The CDR3 extends over 14 amino acids. With 10 bases clipped from V and 3 bases from J, the junction kept 7 bases outside the gene matches. CDR1 is SNHLY and CDR2 is FYNNEI in the germline V gene. This CDR3 reads CATKREGETDTQYF. The CDR3, as DNA: TGTGCCACCAAGCGGGAGGGGGAAACAGATACGCAGTATTTT.

This clone was picked up a small number of times. A much larger clone sits a single nucleotide away, making a read error possible. The sample has other DNA sequences that encode this CDR3 too. The V gene is TRBV4-1, the J gene TRBJ2-1, with D maybe TRBD2 (5 bases). Per germline, CDR1 MGHRA and CDR2 YSYEKL. V was pared by 4 bases and J by 4 bases, with 20 bases between. CDR3 length: 17 residues. This CDR3 is CASSLLPRGPIYNEQFF. The CDR3 DNA sequence: TGCGCCAGCAGCCTCTTACCACGCGGGCCAATTTACAATGAGCAGTTCTTC.

The sample holds a few counts of this clone. No conserved phenylalanine or tryptophan is present at the end of the CDR3, so a read error is the likely explanation. The chain is built from TRBV6-5 and TRBJ2-7; weak D call: TRBD2 (6 bases). The CDR3 extends over 14 amino acids. Germline V gives CDR1 MNHEY, CDR2 SVGAGI. V was clipped by 4 bases and J by 0 bases, with 10 bases between them. CDR3 DNA: TGTGCCAGCAGTTTAGGAGGGAGCTCCTACGAGCAGTACTTA. Its protein product is CASSLGGSSYEQYL.

This clone was detected a few times. The rearrangement links TRBV28 to TRBJ1-1; D is uncertain. The germline gives CDR1 MDHEN, CDR2 SYDVKM. CDR3 length: 11 residues. Trimming stripped 8 bases from V and 3 bases from J, with 7 bases between. CDR3 amino acids: CASGVYTEAFF. CDR3 nucleotides: TGTGCCAGCGGGGTTTACACTGAAGCTTTCTTT.

This clone was observed at least ten times. A single base separates this from a much larger clone, so it may be a read error. It is likely a read error, because the conserved phenylalanine at the end of the CDR3 is missing. This sequence joins TRBV6-1 and TRBJ1-2; a weak D match, TRBD1 (6 bases). CDR3 length: 11 residues. V was shortened by 8 bases and J by 10 bases, with 14 bases between the two germline ends. In germline, CDR1 is MNHNS, CDR2 SASEGT. The CDR3 sequence: CASGGQTPYTS. CDR3 DNA: TGTGCCAGCGGTGGACAGACCCCCTACACCTCC.

This clone was detected many times. Other DNA sequences in this sample translate to the same CDR3. This chain joins TRBV12-3 or TRBV12-4 and TRBJ2-5; D not resolved. V was shortened by 8 bases and J by 2 bases, with 9 bases between the two germline ends. The CDR3 sequence is 12 residues long. CDR3 bases: TGTGCCAGCGGATTAGGGCAAGAGACCCAGTACTTC. Translated: CASGLGQETQYF.

This clone appeared a few times. The chain combines TRBV6-1 with TRBJ2-7, with D tentatively TRBD1 (6 bases). The V and J ends lost 7 bases and 6 bases respectively, with 19 bases between them. The CDR3 is made up of 14 amino acids. The germline V gene has CDR1 MNHNS and CDR2 SASEGT. The CDR3 DNA reads TGTGCCAGCAATACCCCGACAGGTGGCGCCGAGCAGTACTTC. Protein product: CASNTPTGGAEQYF.